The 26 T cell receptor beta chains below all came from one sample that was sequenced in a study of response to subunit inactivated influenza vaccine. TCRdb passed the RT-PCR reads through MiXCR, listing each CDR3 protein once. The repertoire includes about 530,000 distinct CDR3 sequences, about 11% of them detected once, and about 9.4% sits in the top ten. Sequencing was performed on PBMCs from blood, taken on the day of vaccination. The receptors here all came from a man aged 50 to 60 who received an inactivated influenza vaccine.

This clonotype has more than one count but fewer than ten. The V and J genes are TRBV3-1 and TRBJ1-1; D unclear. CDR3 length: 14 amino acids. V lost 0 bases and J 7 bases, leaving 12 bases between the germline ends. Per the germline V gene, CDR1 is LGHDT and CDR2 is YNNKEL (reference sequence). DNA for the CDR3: TGTGCCAGCAGCCAAGACGTTGGAGGGATTGAAGCTTTCTTT. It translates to CASSQDVGGIEAFF. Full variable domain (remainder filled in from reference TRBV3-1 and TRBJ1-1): DTAVSQTPKYLVTQMGNDKSIKCEQNLGHDTMYWYKQDSKKFLKIMFSYNNKELIINETVPNRFSPKSPDKAHLNLHINSLELGDSAVYFCASSQDVGGIEAFFGQGTRLTVV.

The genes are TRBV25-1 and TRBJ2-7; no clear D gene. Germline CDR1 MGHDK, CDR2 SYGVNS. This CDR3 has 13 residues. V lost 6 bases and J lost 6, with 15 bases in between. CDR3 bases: TGTGCCAGCAGCGCCGGGTCCCTGACCGAGCAGTACTTC. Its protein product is CASSAGSLTEQYF.

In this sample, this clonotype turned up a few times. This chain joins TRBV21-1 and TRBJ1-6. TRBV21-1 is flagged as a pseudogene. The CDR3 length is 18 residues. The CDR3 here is CASSKGRLTSSYNSPLHF. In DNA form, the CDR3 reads TGTGCCAGCAGCAAAGGGAGGCTTACGAGCTCCTATAATTCACCCCTCCACTTT.

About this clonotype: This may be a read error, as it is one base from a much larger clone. CDR3 nucleotides: TGTTCCAGCACCCCTAGCGGGAGGATGGATACGCAGTATTTT. Residues: CSSTPSGRMDTQYF. The chain employs TRBV9 and TRBJ2-3, with 11 bases matching TRBD2. Germline values: CDR1 SGDLS, CDR2 YYNGEE. The CDR3 extends over 14 amino acids.

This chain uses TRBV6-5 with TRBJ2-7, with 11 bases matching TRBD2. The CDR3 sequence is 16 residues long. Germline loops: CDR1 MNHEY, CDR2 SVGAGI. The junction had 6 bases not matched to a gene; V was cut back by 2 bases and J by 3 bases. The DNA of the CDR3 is TGTGCCAGCAGTTACGCCCCTAGCGGGAGGCGCTACGAGCAGTACTTC. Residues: CASSYAPSGRRYEQYF.

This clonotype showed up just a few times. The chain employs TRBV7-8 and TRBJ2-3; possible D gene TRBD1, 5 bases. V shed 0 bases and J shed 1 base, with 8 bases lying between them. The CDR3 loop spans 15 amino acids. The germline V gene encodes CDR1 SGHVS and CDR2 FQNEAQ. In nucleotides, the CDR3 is TGTGCCAGCAGCTTAGCGTGGGGCGGCACAGATACGCAGTATTTT. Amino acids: CASSLAWGGTDTQYF.

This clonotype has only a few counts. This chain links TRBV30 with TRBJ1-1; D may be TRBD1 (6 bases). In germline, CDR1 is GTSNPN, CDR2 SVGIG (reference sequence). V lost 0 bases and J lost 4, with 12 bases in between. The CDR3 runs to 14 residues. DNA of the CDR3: TGTGCCTGGAGTGTGCTCAGGGGAACCACTGAAGCTTTCTTT. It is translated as CAWSVLRGTTEAFF.

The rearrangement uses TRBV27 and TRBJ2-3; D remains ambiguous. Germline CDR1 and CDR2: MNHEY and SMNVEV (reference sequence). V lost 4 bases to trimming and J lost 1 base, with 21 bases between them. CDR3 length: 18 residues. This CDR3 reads CASSSPFVGSYRTDTQYF. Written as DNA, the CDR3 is TGTGCCAGCAGTTCACCTTTTGTGGGATCCTACCGCACAGATACGCAGTATTTT.

The CDR3 spells CATGSQETQYF. The CDR3 DNA reads as TGTGCCACAGGTTCCCAAGAGACCCAGTACTTC. This chain connects TRBV6-5 to TRBJ2-5; D is ambiguous. V dropped 10 bases and J dropped 1 base, with 7 bases sitting between them. The CDR3 is made up of 11 amino acids. Germline-derived CDR1 and CDR2 are MNHEY and SVGAGI.

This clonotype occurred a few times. CDR3 in amino acids: CASSLEATAEKLFF. The CDR3 DNA reads as TGCGCCAGCAGCTTGGAGGCGACAGCCGAAAAACTGTTTTTT. The V and J genes are TRBV5-1 and TRBJ1-4, with D possibly TRBD1 on 5 matching bases. Trimming left V 0 bases short and J 8 bases short, with 11 bases between. The CDR3 is 14 amino acids. CDR1 is SGHRS and CDR2 is YFSETQ in the germline V gene.

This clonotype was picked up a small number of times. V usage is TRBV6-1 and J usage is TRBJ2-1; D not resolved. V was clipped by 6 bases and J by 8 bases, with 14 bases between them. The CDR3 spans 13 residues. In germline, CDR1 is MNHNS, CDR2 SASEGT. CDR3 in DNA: TGTGCCAGCAGAGGTGCCAGCAGGTATGAGCAGTTCTTC. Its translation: CASRGASRYEQFF.

DNA of the CDR3: TGTGCCAGCAGTTCCTGGACAGGGGGCGCTACTTTCTTT. Translation: CASSSWTGGATFF. This chain connects TRBV6-5 to TRBJ1-1, with TRBD1 matching 11 bases. CDR1 and CDR2 (germline): MNHEY, SVGAGI. V gave up 4 bases and J gave up 12 bases; unmatched junction bases: 7. The CDR3 spans 13 residues.

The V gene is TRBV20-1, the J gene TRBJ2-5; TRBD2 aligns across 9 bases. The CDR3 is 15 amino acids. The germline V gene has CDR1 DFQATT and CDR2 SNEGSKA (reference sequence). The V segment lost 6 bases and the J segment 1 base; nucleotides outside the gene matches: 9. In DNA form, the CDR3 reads TGCAGTGCGGGCGGTAGCGGGGGCACCCAAGAGACCCAGTACTTC. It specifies CSAGGSGGTQETQYF.

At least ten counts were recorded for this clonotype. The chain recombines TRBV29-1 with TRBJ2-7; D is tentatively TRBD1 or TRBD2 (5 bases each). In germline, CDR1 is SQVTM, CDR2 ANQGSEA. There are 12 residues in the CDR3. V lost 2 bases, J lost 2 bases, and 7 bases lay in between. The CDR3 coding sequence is TGCAGCGTTGAATTGGGACCCTACGAGCAGTACTTC. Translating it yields CSVELGPYEQYF.

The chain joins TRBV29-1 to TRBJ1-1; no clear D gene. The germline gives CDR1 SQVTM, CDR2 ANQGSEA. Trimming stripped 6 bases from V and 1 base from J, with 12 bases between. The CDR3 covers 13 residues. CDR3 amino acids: CSVVGSGNTEAFF. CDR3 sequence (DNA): TGCAGCGTGGTCGGATCCGGGAACACTGAAGCTTTCTTT.

This CDR3 reads CASSRGQGREKLFF. The CDR3 region has the DNA TGTGCCAGCAGCCGCGGACAGGGTCGTGAAAAACTGTTTTTT. The rearrangement joins TRBV6-1 to TRBJ1-4; 8 nucleotides match TRBD1. CDR3 length: 14 residues. Germline-derived CDR1 and CDR2 are MNHNS and SASEGT. V lost 6 bases to trimming and J lost 7 bases; unmatched junction nucleotides: 7.

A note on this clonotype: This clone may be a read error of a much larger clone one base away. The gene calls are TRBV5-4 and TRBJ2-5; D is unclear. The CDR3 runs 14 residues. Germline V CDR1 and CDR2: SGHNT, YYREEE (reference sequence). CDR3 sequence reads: CASSLGVSQETQHF. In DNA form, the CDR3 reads TGTGCCAGCAGCTTGGGGGTCAGCCAAGAGACCCAGCACTTC.

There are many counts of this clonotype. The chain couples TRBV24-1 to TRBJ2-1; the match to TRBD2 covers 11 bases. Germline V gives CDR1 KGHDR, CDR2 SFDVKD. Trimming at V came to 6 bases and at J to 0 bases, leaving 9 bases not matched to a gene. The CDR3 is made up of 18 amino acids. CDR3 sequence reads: CATSTIKLAGDSYNEQFF. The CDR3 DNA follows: TGTGCCACCAGTACGATTAAACTAGCGGGGGACTCCTACAATGAGCAGTTCTTC.

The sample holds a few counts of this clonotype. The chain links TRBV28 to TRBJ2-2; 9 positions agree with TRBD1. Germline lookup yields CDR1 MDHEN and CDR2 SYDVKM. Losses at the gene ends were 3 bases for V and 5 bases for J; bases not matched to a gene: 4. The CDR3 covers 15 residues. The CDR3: CASSLPGQGTGELFF. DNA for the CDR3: TGTGCCAGCAGTTTGCCAGGACAGGGGACCGGGGAGCTGTTTTTT.

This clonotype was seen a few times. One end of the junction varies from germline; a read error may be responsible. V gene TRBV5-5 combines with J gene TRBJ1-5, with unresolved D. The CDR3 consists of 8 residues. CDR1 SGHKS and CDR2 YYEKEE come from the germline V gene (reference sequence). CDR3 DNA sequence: TGCTTGAATCAGCCCCAGCATTTT. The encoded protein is CLNQPQHF.

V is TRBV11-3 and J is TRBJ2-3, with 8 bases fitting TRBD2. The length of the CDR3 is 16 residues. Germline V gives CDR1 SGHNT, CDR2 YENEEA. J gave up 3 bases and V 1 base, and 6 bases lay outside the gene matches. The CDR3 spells CASSLGRGGMTDTQYF. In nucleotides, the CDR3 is TGTGCCAGCAGCTTAGGTCGGGGGGGCATGACAGATACGCAGTATTTT.

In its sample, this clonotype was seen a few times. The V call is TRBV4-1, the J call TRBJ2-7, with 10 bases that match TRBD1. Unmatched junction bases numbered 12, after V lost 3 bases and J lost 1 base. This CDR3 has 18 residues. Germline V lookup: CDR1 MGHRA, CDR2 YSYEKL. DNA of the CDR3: TGCGCCAGCAGCCACCTGACAGGGGGCGCGGGTAGGTCCTACGAGCAGTACTTC. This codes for CASSHLTGGAGRSYEQYF.

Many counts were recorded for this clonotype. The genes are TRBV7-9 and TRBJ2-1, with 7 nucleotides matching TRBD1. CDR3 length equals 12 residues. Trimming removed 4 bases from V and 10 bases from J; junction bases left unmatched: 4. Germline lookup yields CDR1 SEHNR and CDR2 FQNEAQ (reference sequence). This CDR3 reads CASSWDRDEQFF. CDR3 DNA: TGTGCCAGCAGCTGGGACAGAGACGAGCAGTTCTTC.

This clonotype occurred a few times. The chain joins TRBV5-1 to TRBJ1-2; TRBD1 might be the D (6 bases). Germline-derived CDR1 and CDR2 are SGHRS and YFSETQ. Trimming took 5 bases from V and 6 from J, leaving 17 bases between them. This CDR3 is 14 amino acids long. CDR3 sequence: CASRPDRSPNGYTF. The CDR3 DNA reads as TGCGCCAGCAGACCTGACAGGAGCCCGAATGGCTACACCTTC.

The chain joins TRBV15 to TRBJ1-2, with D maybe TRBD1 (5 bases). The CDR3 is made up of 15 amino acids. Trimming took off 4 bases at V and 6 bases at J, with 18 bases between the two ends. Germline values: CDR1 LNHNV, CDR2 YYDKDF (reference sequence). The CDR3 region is CATSIVQGAGDGYTF. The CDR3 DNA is TGTGCCACCAGCATTGTTCAGGGAGCGGGAGATGGCTACACCTTC.

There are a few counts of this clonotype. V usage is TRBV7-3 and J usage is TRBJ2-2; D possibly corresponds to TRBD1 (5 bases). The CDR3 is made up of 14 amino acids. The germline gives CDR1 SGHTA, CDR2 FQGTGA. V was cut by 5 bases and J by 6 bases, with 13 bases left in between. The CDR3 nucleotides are TGTGCCAGCAGCAGGACAAAAGGCCCCGGGGAGCTGTTTTTT. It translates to CASSRTKGPGELFF.